Detailed here is one T cell receptor beta chain. This entry comes from a study of blood T cell repertoires in COVID-19. Germline loops: CDR1 GTSNPN, CDR2 SVGIG (reference sequence). The V gene lost 0 bases and the J gene lost 0 bases, with 14 bases spanning the gap. This CDR3 region has 17 residues. Individuals drawn from 20 to 30 US areas were roughly 18 to 89 years old. Participant reports of clinical history set cohort assignment. TCRdb's table, derived via immunoSEQ multiplex PCR, lists solely in-frame clones and lacks some. The sample contains more than 100,000 clones, roughly 84% of which appear only once.

Sequenced material: PBMCs or T cells enriched from blood (not recorded which). This chain joins TRBV30 and TRBJ1-4; D remains ambiguous. The clonotype comes from a woman in her twenties or thirties who had recovered from COVID-19. The CDR3 loop reads CAWSVGRRITTNEKLFF. In DNA form, the CDR3 reads TGTGCCTGGAGTGTGGGCAGAAGGATTACAACTAATGAAAAACTGTTTTTT.